One TCR beta chain is described in this entry. The data derive from a study of blood T cell repertoires in COVID-19. Overall study context: Sites in the United States, Italy and Spain provided acute and convalescent COVID-19 samples. From T cells, B-cell-depleted T cells, or PBMCs came the material, which was cDNA or gDNA.

Original methodology: Reference gene primer amplification gave estimated nucleated cell counts. TCRdb's copy holds only in-frame clones and misses some; the assay was immunoSEQ multiplex PCR. V and J calls and clone size follow that table, whereas D and trimming were derived from the DNA. Of under 300,000 clones listed, 83% are singletons. The sample taken for sequencing was peripheral blood. The clonotype comes from a woman aged 45-65 years who had recovered from COVID-19.

The CDR3 nucleotides are TGTGCCAGCAGCCAAGATCAGGGACAGGGACCCTACGAGCAGTACTTC. Protein sequence: CASSQDQGQGPYEQYF. The chain has TRBV4-2 and TRBJ2-7; TRBD1 aligns across 9 bases. Germline assignment: CDR1 LGHNA and CDR2 YNFKEQ. The CDR3 runs to 16 residues. Trimming removed 0 bases from V and 2 bases from J; junction bases left unmatched: 5.